Listed here is a single T cell receptor (beta chain). Its matching antigen is unknown. From germline, CDR1 is SGHRS and CDR2 YFSETQ. V gave up 1 base and J gave up 3 bases, with 10 bases separating them. The CDR3 is made up of 14 amino acids. These data belong to a study of shared clonotypes between healthy human individuals. Only in-frame clones appear in the TCRdb table, and some are missing; sequencing was by immunoSEQ multiplex PCR. The table records roughly 2 million clones, 85% to 95% of them present only once. Points from the study as a whole: Naive subsets typically showed greater estimated richness than memory subsets.

The sequenced sample consisted of naive CD4+ T cells sorted from blood. Subset described: CD45RA+ positively selected. This clonotype was obtained from a man between 18 and 29 years old in good health. J is TRBJ2-5 and V is TRBV5-1; D gene unclear. The CDR3 region is CASSLPAGKETQYF. CDR3 sequence (DNA): TGCGCCAGCAGCTTGCCGGCTGGTAAAGAGACCCAGTACTTC.